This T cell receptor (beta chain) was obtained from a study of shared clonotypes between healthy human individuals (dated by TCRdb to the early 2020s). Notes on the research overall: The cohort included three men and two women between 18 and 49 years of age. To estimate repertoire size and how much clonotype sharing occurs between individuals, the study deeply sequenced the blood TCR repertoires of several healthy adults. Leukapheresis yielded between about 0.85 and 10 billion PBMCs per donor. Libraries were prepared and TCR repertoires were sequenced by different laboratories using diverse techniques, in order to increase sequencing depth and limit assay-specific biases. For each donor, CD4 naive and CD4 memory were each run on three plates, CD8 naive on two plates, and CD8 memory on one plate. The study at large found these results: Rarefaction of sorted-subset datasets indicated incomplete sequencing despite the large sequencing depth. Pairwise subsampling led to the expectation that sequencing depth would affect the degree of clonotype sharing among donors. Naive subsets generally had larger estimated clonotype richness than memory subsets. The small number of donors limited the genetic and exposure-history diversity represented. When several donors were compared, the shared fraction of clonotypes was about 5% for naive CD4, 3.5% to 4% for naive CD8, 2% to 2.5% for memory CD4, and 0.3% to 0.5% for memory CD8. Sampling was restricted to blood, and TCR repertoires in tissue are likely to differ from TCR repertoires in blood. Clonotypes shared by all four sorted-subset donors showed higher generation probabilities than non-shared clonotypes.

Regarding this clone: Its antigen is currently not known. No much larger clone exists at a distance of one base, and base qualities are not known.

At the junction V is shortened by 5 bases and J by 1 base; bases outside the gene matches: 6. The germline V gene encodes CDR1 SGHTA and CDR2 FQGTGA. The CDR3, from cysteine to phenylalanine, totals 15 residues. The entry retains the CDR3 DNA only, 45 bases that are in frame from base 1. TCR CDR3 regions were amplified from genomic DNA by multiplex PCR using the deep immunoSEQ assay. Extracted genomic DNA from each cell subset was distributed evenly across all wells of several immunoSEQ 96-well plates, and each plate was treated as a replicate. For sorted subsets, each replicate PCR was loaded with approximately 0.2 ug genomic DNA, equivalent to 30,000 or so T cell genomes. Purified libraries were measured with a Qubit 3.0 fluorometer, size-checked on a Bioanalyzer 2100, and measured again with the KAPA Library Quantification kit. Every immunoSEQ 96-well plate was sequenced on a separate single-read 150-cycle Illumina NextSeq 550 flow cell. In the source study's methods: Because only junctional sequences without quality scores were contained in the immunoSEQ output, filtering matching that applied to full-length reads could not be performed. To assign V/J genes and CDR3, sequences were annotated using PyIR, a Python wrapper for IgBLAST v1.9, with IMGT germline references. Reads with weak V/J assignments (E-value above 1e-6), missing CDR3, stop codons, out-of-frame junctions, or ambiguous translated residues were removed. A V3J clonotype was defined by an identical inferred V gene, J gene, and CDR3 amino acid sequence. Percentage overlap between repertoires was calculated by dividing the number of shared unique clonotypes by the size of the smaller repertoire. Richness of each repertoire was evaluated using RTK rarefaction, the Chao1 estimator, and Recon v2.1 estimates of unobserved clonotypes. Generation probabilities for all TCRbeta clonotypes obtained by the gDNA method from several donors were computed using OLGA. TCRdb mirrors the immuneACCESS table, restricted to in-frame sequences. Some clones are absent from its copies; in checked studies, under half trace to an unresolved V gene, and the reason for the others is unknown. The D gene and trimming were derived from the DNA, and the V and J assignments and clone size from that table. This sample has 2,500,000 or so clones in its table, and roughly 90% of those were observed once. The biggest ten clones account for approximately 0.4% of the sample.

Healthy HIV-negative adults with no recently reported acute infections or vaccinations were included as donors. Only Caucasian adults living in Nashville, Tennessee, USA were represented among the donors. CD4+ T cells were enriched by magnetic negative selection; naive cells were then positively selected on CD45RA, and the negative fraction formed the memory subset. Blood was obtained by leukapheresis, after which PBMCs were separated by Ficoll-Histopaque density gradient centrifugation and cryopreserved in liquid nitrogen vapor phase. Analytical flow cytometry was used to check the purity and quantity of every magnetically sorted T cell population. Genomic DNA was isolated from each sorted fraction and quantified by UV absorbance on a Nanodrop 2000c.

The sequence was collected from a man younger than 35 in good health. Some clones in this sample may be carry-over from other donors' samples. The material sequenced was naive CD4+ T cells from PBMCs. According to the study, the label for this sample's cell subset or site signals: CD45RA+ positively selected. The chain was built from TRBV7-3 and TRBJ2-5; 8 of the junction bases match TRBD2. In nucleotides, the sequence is TGTGCCAGCAGCCCGCGAGCGGGGGCCCAAGAGACCCAGTACTTC. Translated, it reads CASSPRAGAQETQYF.